These T cell receptor beta chains were read from a single sample in a study of cytomegalovirus exposure and HLA in healthy donors. Using immunoSEQ multiplex PCR, the repertoire was profiled, and TCRdb retains in-frame clones only, with some absent. In the table there are approximately 110,000 clones, approximately 80% of which are singletons. The source material was PBMCs. The receptors come from a man aged 50-59 years in good health and CMV-seronegative. CDR3s include the opening cysteine and the closing phenylalanine or tryptophan. A D gene is named only where the DNA matches it firmly. A clone size is listed for some rows: how often the clone was seen (once, few, many), or a class if it is expanded.

>TRBJ2-2|TRBD1|-|TRBV4-3
TGCGCCAGCAGCCGCAGGAGGAACAGGGGGCAGAACACCGGGGAGCTGTTTTTT
CASSRRRNRGQNTGELFF
>TRBJ2-7|TRBD2|few|TRBV9
TGTGCCAGCAGCCCAGGGAGGCTAGCGGCCCTCTCCTACGAGCAGTACTTC
CASSPGRLAALSYEQYF
>TRBJ2-3|-|few|TRBV7-9
TGTGCCAGCAGCCCAACAGGGTCTAGCACAGATACGCAGTATTTT
CASSPTGSSTDTQYF
>TRBJ2-3|TRBD1|-|TRBV7-6
TGTGCCAGCAGCCCTAGACAGGGGGCGCAAATTGCAGATACGCAGTATTTT
CASSPRQGAQIADTQYF
>TRBJ1-2|-|-|TRBV25-1
TGTGCCAGCAGTGAAGGGGGGACGGTAAACTATGGCTACACCTTC
CASSEGGTVNYGYTF
>TRBJ1-2|-|few|TRBV4-1
TGCGCCAGCAGCCAAGGCAGCAGGGGAAACTATGGCTACACCTTC
CASSQGSRGNYGYTF
>TRBJ2-3|TRBD2|-|TRBV9
TGTGCCAGCAGCGTAAGAGCGGGGGTAGATACGCAGTATTTT
CASSVRAGVDTQYF
>TRBJ1-5|TRBD1|-|TRBV27
TGTGCCAGCAGAACCTTTACAGGGGCGGACCAGCCCCAGCATTTT
CASRTFTGADQPQHF
>TRBJ2-7|-|once|TRBV4-2
TGTGCCAGCAGCCAAGGGGGCCCCAGGGTGCCCCAGTACTTC
CASSQGGPRVPQYF
>TRBJ1-1|-|once|TRBV6-6
TGTGCCAGCAGTTACACGACAGGCTGGACTGAAGCTTTCTTT
CASSYTTGWTEAFF
>TRBJ2-3|-|few|TRBV5-1
TGCGCCAGCAGCCCGGACTGGGAAGATACGCAGTATTTT
CASSPDWEDTQYF
>TRBJ2-3|-|-|TRBV15
TGTGCCACCGCTTATAGAGATACGCAGTATTTT
CATAYRDTQYF
>TRBJ2-7|TRBD1|-|TRBV18
TGTGCCAGCTCATCGGGACAGGGCTCCTACGAGCAGTACTTC
CASSSGQGSYEQYF
>TRBJ1-1|TRBD1|-|TRBV5-5
TGTGCCAGCAGCTTGGAACAGGGGCGGATGAACACTGAAGCTTTCTTT
CASSLEQGRMNTEAFF
>TRBJ2-7|TRBD1|-|TRBV19
TGTGCCAGTAGTGACGGGACAGGTGGGCGCGAGCAGTACTTC
CASSDGTGGREQYF
>TRBJ1-4|-|-|TRBV9
TGTGCCAGCAGCTCCGCGGGCCCCAGAGACCGAAAACTGTTTTTT
CASSSAGPRDRKLFF
>TRBJ2-1|TRBD2|-|TRBV19
TGTGCCAGTAGCTCGTCGGGAGGAGATTCCTACAATGAGCAGTTCTTC
CASSSSGGDSYNEQFF
>TRBJ2-5|-|-|TRBV6-6
TGTGCCAGCAGTTACTCCCGCCTAGCTTTAGAGACCCAGTACTTC
CASSYSRLALETQYF
>TRBJ2-6|-|-|TRBV19
TGTGCCAGTAGTACGGGTATGTCTGGGGCCAACGTCCTGACTTTC
CASSTGMSGANVLTF
>TRBJ1-5|-|-|TRBV19
TGTGCCAGTAGTATACTAGGGGGACCCACCAATCAGCCCCAGCATTTT
CASSILGGPTNQPQHF
>TRBJ1-2|-|once|TRBV6-5
TGTGCCAGCAACGCCGGGGACTATGGCTACACCTTC
CASNAGDYGYTF
>TRBJ1-1|-|-|TRBV7-9
TGTTCCAGCACCGACATGAGGGGGACTGAAGCTTTCTTT
CSSTDMRGTEAFF
>TRBJ1-2|TRBD1|-|TRBV30
TGTGCCTGGATACCGACAGGGGCTAGGTTCGGCTACACCTTC
CAWIPTGARFGYTF
>TRBJ2-5|TRBD1|-|TRBV7-9
TGTGCCAGCAGCTTCCGACAGGGGCAATCGGAGGCCCAGTACTTC
CASSFRQGQSEAQYF
>TRBJ1-2|-|-|TRBV18
TGTGCCAGCTCACCAGGGCAGGGCCCCGCTCTCTATGGCTACACCTTC
CASSPGQGPALYGYTF